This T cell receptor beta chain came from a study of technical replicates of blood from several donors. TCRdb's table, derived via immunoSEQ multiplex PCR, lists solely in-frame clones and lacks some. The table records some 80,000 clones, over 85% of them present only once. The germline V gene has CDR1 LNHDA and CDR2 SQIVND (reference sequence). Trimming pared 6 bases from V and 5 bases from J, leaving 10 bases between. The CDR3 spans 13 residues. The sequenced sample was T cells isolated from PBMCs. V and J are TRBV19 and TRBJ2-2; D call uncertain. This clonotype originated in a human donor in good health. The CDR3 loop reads CASRDLGTGELFF. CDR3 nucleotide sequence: TGTGCCAGTAGAGACTTAGGTACCGGGGAGCTGTTTTTT.